The TCR beta chain described here comes from a study of graft-versus-host responses after intestinal transplantation. This clone was found a few times. Its antigen is unidentified. Germline V gene sequence: CDR1 LGHNA, CDR2 YNFKEQ. The CDR3 length is 16 residues. V was trimmed by 0 bases and J by 4 bases, leaving 12 bases between them. The data were produced by immunoSEQ multiplex PCR, yet TCRdb's version contains in-frame clones alone and is incomplete. The sample has about 99,000 clones; roughly 93% are singletons. The source of this sequence is a human donor who received an intestinal transplant. The sequenced sample was unstimulated CD8+ T cells sorted from spleen or lymph node cells, obtained before intestinal transplant. This rearrangement joins TRBV4-2 to TRBJ2-2, with a tentative D call TRBD2 (6 bases). Here the CDR3 DNA reads TGTGCCAGCAGCCAAGAGGAGGGTAGGCTCACCGGGGAGCTGTTTTTT. This sequence encodes CASSQEEGRLTGELFF.